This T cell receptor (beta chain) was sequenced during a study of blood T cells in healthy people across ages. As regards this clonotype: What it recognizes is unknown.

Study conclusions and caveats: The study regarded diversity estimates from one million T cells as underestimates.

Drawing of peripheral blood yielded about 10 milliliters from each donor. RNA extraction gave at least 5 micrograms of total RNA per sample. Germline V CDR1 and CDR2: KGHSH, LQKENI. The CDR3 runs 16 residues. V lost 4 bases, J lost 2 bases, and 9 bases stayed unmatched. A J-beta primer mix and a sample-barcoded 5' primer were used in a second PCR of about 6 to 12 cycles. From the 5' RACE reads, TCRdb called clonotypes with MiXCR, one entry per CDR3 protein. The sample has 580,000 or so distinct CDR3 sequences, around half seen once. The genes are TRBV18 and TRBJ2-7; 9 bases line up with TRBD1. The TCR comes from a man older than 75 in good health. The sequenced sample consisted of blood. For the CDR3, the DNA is TGTGCCAGCTCACTACGGACAGGGGCGGCTCCCTACGAGCAGTACTTC. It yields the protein CASSLRTGAAPYEQYF.